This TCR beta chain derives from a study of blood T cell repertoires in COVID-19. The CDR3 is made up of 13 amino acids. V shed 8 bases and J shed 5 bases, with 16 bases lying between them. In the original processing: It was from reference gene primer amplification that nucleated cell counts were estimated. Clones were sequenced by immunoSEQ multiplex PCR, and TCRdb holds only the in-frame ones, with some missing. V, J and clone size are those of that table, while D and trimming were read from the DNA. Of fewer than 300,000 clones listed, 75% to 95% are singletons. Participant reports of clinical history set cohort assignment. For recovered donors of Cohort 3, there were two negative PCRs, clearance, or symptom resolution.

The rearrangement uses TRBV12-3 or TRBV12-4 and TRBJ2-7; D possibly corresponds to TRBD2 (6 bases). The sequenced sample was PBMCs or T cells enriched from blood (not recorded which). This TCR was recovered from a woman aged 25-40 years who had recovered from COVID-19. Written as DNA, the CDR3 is TGTGCCAGCCTTACACTGGGGGGTGACGAGCAGTACTTC. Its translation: CASLTLGGDEQYF.